The 17 T cell receptor beta chains presented below share a single source sample, sequenced in a study of sequential checkpoint blockade in melanoma. Treatment specified: randomized to nivolumab then ipilimumab (arm A) or the reverse (arm B). Assay used: immunoSEQ multiplex PCR; TCRdb lists only in-frame clones, some missing. This table holds 2,300 or so clones, roughly 20% found once. The source was tumor tissue (inferred from file names), collected from a patient given nivolumab and ipilimumab in sequence. The receptor source for this set is a human donor with melanoma.

The chain links TRBV9 to TRBJ2-1, with D possibly TRBD2 on 6 matching bases. V was trimmed by 4 bases and J by 6 bases, leaving 20 bases between them. This CDR3 is 16 amino acids long. Germline V lookup: CDR1 SGDLS, CDR2 YYNGEE. The CDR3 coding sequence is TGTGCCAGCAGCCCCACCCTTCGGGCTAGCGCCAATGAGCAGTTCTTC. This translates into CASSPTLRASANEQFF.

This clone was recorded a few times. The V and J genes are TRBV29-1 and TRBJ1-1; D is unresolved. The CDR3 runs to 14 residues. V lost 7 bases to trimming and J lost 3 bases, with 18 bases between them. Germline CDR1 SQVTM, CDR2 ANQGSEA. CDR3 in DNA: TGCAGCGACCTCCCACACGAGAGGTACACTGAAGCTTTCTTT. It translates to CSDLPHERYTEAFF.

Sample share makes this clone medium-sized. The rearrangement links TRBV9 to TRBJ2-3; D ambiguous. The CDR3 has 12 amino acids. V gave up 0 bases and J gave up 6 bases, with 5 bases separating them. Germline V lookup: CDR1 SGDLS, CDR2 YYNGEE. CDR3 protein: CASSVVSDTQYF. The CDR3 DNA is TGTGCCAGCAGCGTAGTTTCTGATACGCAGTATTTT.

There are a few counts of this clone. V gene TRBV11-3 combines with J gene TRBJ1-1; a possible D gene is TRBD1 (6 bases). The germline V gene encodes CDR1 SGHNT and CDR2 YENEEA. The CDR3 sequence is 17 residues long. V was shortened by 1 base and J by 7 bases, with 22 bases between the two germline ends. CDR3 DNA: TGTGCCAGCAGCTTAGGATTGCAGGGGAGGGGGTCCGGTGAAGCTTTCTTT. Protein sequence: CASSLGLQGRGSGEAFF.

The rearrangement links TRBV1 to TRBJ2-4; TRBD2, the table's D call, lacks a check against the DNA. TRBV1 is a pseudogene segment. The CDR3 totals 17 residues. The CDR3 DNA reads as TGCGCCAGCAGCCGGTCGGGGCTAGCGGGGTCCAAAAACATTCAGTACTTC. It is translated as CASSRSGLAGSKNIQYF.

In its sample, this clone was seen a few times. V gene TRBV19 combines with J gene TRBJ1-4; D gene ambiguous. The germline V gene has CDR1 LNHDA and CDR2 SQIVND (reference sequence). CDR3 length equals 15 residues. Trimming stripped 3 bases from V and 0 bases from J, with 8 bases between. In DNA form, the CDR3 reads TGTGCCAGTAGTATTGTGGGAGCAACTAATGAAAAACTGTTTTTT. Its translation: CASSIVGATNEKLFF.

The sample holds one count of this clone. The chain recombines TRBV29-1 with TRBJ1-2; D unclear. The CDR3 sequence is 13 residues long. Trimming removed 1 base from V and 2 bases from J, with 8 bases in between. Germline lookup yields CDR1 SQVTM and CDR2 ANQGSEA. CDR3: CSVEGRTNYGYTF. CDR3 bases: TGCAGCGTTGAAGGTCGGACCAACTATGGCTACACCTTC.

This clone was observed a few times. This chain connects TRBV23-1 to TRBJ2-6; 9 bases align to TRBD1. TRBV23-1 is reported as an ORF; its role is uncertain. The CDR3 extends over 17 amino acids. J lost 0 bases, V lost 3 bases, and 3 bases had no gene match. CDR3 amino acids: CASSHPGQGSGANVLTF. CDR3 coding DNA: TGCGCCAGCAGTCACCCGGGACAGGGCTCTGGGGCCAACGTCCTGACTTTC.

This sequence joins TRBV28 and TRBJ1-1; perhaps TRBD1 as D (5 bases). Trimming left V 6 bases short and J 5 bases short, with 16 bases between. The length of the CDR3 is 14 residues. Germline CDR1 MDHEN, CDR2 SYDVKM. The CDR3 loop reads CASSSPGGRTEAFF. Written as DNA, the CDR3 is TGTGCCAGCAGCTCGCCCGGGGGAAGGACTGAAGCTTTCTTT.

CDR3 nucleotide sequence: TGTGCCAGCTCACCAAGGGAGAACACTGAAGCTTTCTTT. Amino acids: CASSPRENTEAFF. The chain is built from TRBV18 and TRBJ1-1, with no clear D. Germline V CDR1 and CDR2: KGHSH, LQKENI. V shed 2 bases and J shed 1 base, with 5 bases lying between them. This CDR3 is 13 amino acids long.

This clone was seen repeatedly, ten times or more. This chain links TRBV11-3 with TRBJ2-3; 10 bases are shared with TRBD2. V was pared by 4 bases and J by 4 bases, with 11 bases of the junction left unmatched. Germline-derived CDR1 and CDR2 are SGHNT and YENEEA. There are 17 residues in the CDR3. The CDR3 nucleotides are TGTGCCAGCAGCTGGGCGCGACTAGCGGGTTTCGCAGATACGCAGTATTTT. Protein sequence: CASSWARLAGFADTQYF.

This clone has a count of ten or more. The V call is TRBV7-1, the J call TRBJ2-1, with TRBD2 as a possible D gene (5 bases). TRBV7-1 is classed as an ORF, of uncertain function. The V and J ends lost 6 bases and 5 bases respectively, with 11 bases between them. The CDR3 is made up of 13 amino acids. The chain's CDR3 is CASRRSGHNEQFF. The DNA for the CDR3 is TGTGCCAGCAGGCGCAGCGGACACAATGAGCAGTTCTTC.

Judged by abundance, this clone is large (0.1 to 1%). This chain uses TRBV15 with TRBJ1-1; D remains unclear. The germline V gene has CDR1 LNHNV and CDR2 YYDKDF (reference sequence). The CDR3 runs 15 residues. V dropped 0 bases and J dropped 1 base, with 9 bases sitting between them. CDR3 nucleotide sequence: TGTGCCACCAGCAGAGAAGGCAGCGAGAACACTGAAGCTTTCTTT. Protein product: CATSREGSENTEAFF.

This chain links TRBV19 with TRBJ2-1; D unresolved. Germline CDR1 LNHDA, CDR2 SQIVND (reference sequence). V lost 5 bases, J lost 4 bases, and 6 bases lay in between. This CDR3 contains 12 residues. The CDR3 sequence is CASSHRYNEQFF. The CDR3 region has the DNA TGTGCCAGTAGTCACAGATACAATGAGCAGTTCTTC. Together with reference TRBV19 and TRBJ2-1, the CDR3 gives the full variable domain: DGGITQSPKYLFRKEGQNVTLSCEQNLNHDAMYWYRQDPGQGLRLIYYSQIVNDFQKGDIAEGYSVSREKKESFPLTVTSAQKNPTAFYLCASSHRYNEQFFGPGTRLTVL.

A single count supports this clone. The genes are TRBV18 and TRBJ1-2; D perhaps matches TRBD1 (5 bases). Germline CDR1 reads KGHSH; CDR2 reads LQKENI. V gave up 3 bases and J gave up 6 bases, with 8 bases separating them. The CDR3 covers 12 residues. The CDR3 coding sequence is TGTGCCAGCTCACCCGCGGGGGATGGCTACACCTTC. This gives the protein CASSPAGDGYTF.

This clone was observed a few times. V is TRBV6-8 and J is TRBJ2-1; D is unclear. V shed 6 bases and J shed 5 bases, with 14 bases lying between them. Germline V lookup: CDR1 MNHGY, CDR2 SAAAGT. This CDR3 is 14 amino acids long. CDR3 protein: CASSPGGSNNEQFF. CDR3 nucleotides: TGTGCCAGCAGCCCCGGTGGGTCTAACAATGAGCAGTTCTTC.

This clone is medium-sized (0.01 to 0.1%) by share. The rearrangement uses TRBV11-3 and TRBJ1-1; D is unresolved. Germline V lookup: CDR1 SGHNT, CDR2 YENEEA. The CDR3 consists of 16 residues. The V end lost 4 bases, the J end lost 2 bases, and 17 bases lay between the germline ends. The CDR3 nucleotides are TGTGCCAGCAGCTCGCAGCGTGGGCTCGGTAACACTGAAGCTTTCTTT. It encodes CASSSQRGLGNTEAFF.